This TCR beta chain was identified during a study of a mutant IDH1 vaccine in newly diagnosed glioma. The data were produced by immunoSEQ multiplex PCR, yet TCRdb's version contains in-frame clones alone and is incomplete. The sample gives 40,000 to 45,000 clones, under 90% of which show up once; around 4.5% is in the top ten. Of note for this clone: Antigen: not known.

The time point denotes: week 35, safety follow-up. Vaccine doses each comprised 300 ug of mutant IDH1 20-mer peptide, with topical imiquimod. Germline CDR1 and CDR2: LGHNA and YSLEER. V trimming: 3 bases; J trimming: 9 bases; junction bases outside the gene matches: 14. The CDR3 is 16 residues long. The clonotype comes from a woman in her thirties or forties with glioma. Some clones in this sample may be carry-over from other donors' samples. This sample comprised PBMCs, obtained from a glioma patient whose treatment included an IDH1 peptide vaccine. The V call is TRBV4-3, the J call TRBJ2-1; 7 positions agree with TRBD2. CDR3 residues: CASSQLSGGGPGEQFF. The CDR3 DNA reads TGCGCCAGCAGCCAGTTGAGTGGGGGAGGGCCAGGTGAGCAGTTCTTC.